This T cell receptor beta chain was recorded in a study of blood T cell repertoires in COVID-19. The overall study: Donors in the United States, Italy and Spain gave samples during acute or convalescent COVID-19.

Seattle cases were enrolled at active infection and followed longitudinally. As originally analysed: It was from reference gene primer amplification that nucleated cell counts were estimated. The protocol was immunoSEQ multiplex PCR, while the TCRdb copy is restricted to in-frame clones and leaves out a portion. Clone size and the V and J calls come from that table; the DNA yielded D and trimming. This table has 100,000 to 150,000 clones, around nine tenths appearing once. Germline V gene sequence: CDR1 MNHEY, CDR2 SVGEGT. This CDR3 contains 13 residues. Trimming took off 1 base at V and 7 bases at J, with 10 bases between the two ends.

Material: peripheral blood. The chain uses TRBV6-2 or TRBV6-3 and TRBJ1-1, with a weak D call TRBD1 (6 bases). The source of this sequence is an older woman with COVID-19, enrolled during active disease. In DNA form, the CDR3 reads TGTGCCAGCAGTTACTTGCAACAGGGTGAAGCTTTCTTT. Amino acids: CASSYLQQGEAFF.